A selection of T cell receptor beta chains follows, all from one sample in a study of blood T cell repertoires in COVID-19. Produced via immunoSEQ multiplex PCR; TCRdb's table is partial and in-frame only. The sample lists some 250,000 clones; 80% to 90% were seen once. The sequenced sample was peripheral blood. All receptors come from a man between 60 and 75 years old with acute or convalescent COVID-19. CDR3s include the opening cysteine and the closing phenylalanine or tryptophan. Fields, in order: J gene, clone size, CDR3 length, D gene, V gene, CDR3 DNA, CDR3 protein. The D gene is left open where the match is weak. Size is stated for part of the rows, as once, few or many counts, or as a class when the clone is expanded.

TRBJ2-2 . 12 . TRBV12-3/TRBV12-4 TGTGCCAGCAGTTCTACTACCGGGGAGCTGTTTTTT CASSSTTGELFF
TRBJ1-2 . 12 TRBD1 TRBV5-1 TGCGCCAGCAGCTGGGGACAGGGTGGCTACACCTTC CASSWGQGGYTF
TRBJ2-3 . 16 TRBD2 TRBV5-1 TGCGCCAGCAGCTTGGGGACTAGCGGGGGCACAGATACGCAGTATTTT CASSLGTSGGTDTQYF
TRBJ2-3 . 16 . TRBV7-9 TGTGCCAGCAGCTTAGGGGCCCAGGCTAGCACAGATACGCAGTATTTT CASSLGAQASTDTQYF
TRBJ2-2 . 16 TRBD1 TRBV13 TGTGCCAGCAGCCCCCGGACAGGGCGGGACACCGGGGAGCTGTTTTTT CASSPRTGRDTGELFF
TRBJ1-6 . 17 . TRBV28 TGTGCCAGCAGCGAGCTGGGGGGGTGGTCCTATAATTCACCCCTCCACTTT CASSELGGWSYNSPLHF
TRBJ1-1 once 12 . TRBV12-3/TRBV12-4 TGTGCCAGCAGTGCACTCGGGACAAGAGCTTTCTTT CASSALGTRAFF
TRBJ2-1 . 13 . TRBV27 TGTGCCAGCAGTTTAGAACGGTACAATGAGCAGTTCTTC CASSLERYNEQFF
TRBJ2-5 . 15 . TRBV4-2 TGTGCCAGCAGCCTACGGTTCGGGAGATGGGAGACCCAGTACTTC CASSLRFGRWETQYF
TRBJ2-7 . 15 . TRBV10-2 TGCGCCAGCAGTGGACTCATCAGGGGTGCCTACGAGCAGTACTTC CASSGLIRGAYEQYF
TRBJ1-5 . 15 TRBD1 TRBV7-2 TGTGCCAGCAGCTTAGCGGGACAGCTCAATCAGCCCCAGCATTTT CASSLAGQLNQPQHF
TRBJ1-4 . 15 . TRBV19 TGTGCCAGTAGTATAACCCAGGGATCTAATGAAAAACTGTTTTTT CASSITQGSNEKLFF
TRBJ1-5 once 14 TRBD1 TRBV7-6 TGTGCCAGCAGTCCAGACAGGGGCAATCAGCCCCAGCATTTT CASSPDRGNQPQHF
TRBJ2-2 . 15 TRBD2 TRBV4-1 TGCGCCAGCAGCCAAGTGGCGGGGGGCCCCGGGGAGCTGTTTTTT CASSQVAGGPGELFF
TRBJ1-3 . 15 . TRBV18 TGTGCCAGCTCAGACTACAGTAGGTCTGGAAACACCATATATTTT CASSDYSRSGNTIYF
TRBJ1-1 . 13 . TRBV7-3 TGTGCCAGCAGCCGGACAGCGAACACTGAAGCTTTCTTT CASSRTANTEAFF
TRBJ2-1 . 10 . TRBV29-1 TGCAGCGGAGTCACCAATGAGCAGTTCTTC CSGVTNEQFF
TRBJ1-1 . 13 . TRBV7-2 TGTGCCAGCAGCCAAGGGGTTAACACTGAAGCTTTCTTT CASSQGVNTEAFF
TRBJ2-3 . 14 . TRBV19 TGTGCCACCAAAGAAACTTATAGCACAGATACGCAGTATTTT CATKETYSTDTQYF
TRBJ2-7 . 16 TRBD2 TRBV9 TGTGCCAGCAGCGTAGGGTTAGCGGGGGGGTTCTACGAGCAGTACTTC CASSVGLAGGFYEQYF
TRBJ2-3 . 15 TRBD2 TRBV7-9 TGTGCCAGCAGCTTAGTCGGACTAGCTATAGATACGCAGTATTTT CASSLVGLAIDTQYF
TRBJ2-7 once 15 TRBD1 TRBV27 TGTGCCAGCAGCCCTCCCGGGACAGGGTACGACGAGCAGTACTTC CASSPPGTGYDEQYF
TRBJ2-1 . 16 . TRBV5-6 TGTGCCAGCAGCTTCAGGGGAACCTACTCCTACAATGAGCAGTTCTTC CASSFRGTYSYNEQFF
TRBJ2-2 . 15 . TRBV6-6 TGTGCCAGCAGAGCCGGACTAGGGGGGACCGGGGAGCTGTTTTTT CASRAGLGGTGELFF
TRBJ1-1 . 15 . TRBV6-1 TGTGCCAGCAGTGAAGCGCGAGGGACACCATATGAAGCTTTCTTT CASSEARGTPYEAFF
TRBJ1-2 . 13 TRBD1 TRBV12-3/TRBV12-4 TGTGCCAGCAGTCAGGGACAGCGCTATGGCTACACCTTC CASSQGQRYGYTF
TRBJ2-1 . 16 TRBD2 TRBV6-5 TGTGCCAGCAGTTACTCAGCGGGGGACCCTTACAATGAGCAGTTCTTC CASSYSAGDPYNEQFF
TRBJ2-3 . 19 . TRBV4-2 TGTGCCAGCAGCCAAGAGCCACCGGTTGGGAGCGGAAGCACAGATACGCAGTATTTT CASSQEPPVGSGSTDTQYF
TRBJ2-7 . 14 . TRBV7-2 TGTGCCAGCAGCTTAGGACTTCTCTCCTACGAGCAGTACTTC CASSLGLLSYEQYF
TRBJ2-2 . 16 TRBD1 TRBV18 TGTGCCAGCTCACCCCTACAGGGGATGAACACCGGGGAGCTGTTTTTT CASSPLQGMNTGELFF
TRBJ2-7 . 15 TRBD2 TRBV4-2 TGTGCCAGCAGCCAAGAAATAGCGGGAGTGTACGAGCAGTACTTC CASSQEIAGVYEQYF
TRBJ2-7 . 14 TRBD2 TRBV5-4 TGTGCCAGCAGCCGCCGACTAGCACCCTACGAGCAGTACTTC CASSRRLAPYEQYF
TRBJ2-1 few 15 TRBD2 TRBV3-1/TRBV3-2 TGTGCCAGCAGCCAAGGAGCGGGGGGTTTCAATGAGCAGTTCTTC CASSQGAGGFNEQFF
TRBJ2-7 . 13 . TRBV29-1 TGCAGCGTTGAAGACCCCAGGGGGAGGGAGCAGTACTTC CSVEDPRGREQYF
TRBJ2-3 . 14 . TRBV29-1 TGCAGCGTGAGAGGGACAATTTACACAGATACGCAGTATTTT CSVRGTIYTDTQYF
TRBJ2-1 medium-sized 13 . TRBV7-2 TGTGCCAGCAGCTTCTACACCGAGGATGAGCAGTTCTTC CASSFYTEDEQFF
TRBJ1-2 . 13 . TRBV5-1 TGCGCCAGCAGCCCCAACAGGGAATTAGGCTACACCTTC CASSPNRELGYTF
TRBJ2-4 . 15 . TRBV4-1 TGCGCCAGCAGCCAAGTTACAGTTACCAAAAACATTCAGTACTTC CASSQVTVTKNIQYF
TRBJ2-3 . 16 . TRBV9 TGTGCCAGCAGCGTAGCGGCCAGGGCGGACACAGATACGCAGTATTTT CASSVAARADTDTQYF
TRBJ2-3 few 14 TRBD2 TRBV29-1 TGCAGCGTTCGTCGGGGGGTAGGAGGAGATACGCAGTATTTT CSVRRGVGGDTQYF
TRBJ2-7 . 14 TRBD1 TRBV20-1 TGCAGTGCTAGTCGGCCAGGGGGCAACTACGAGCAGTACTTC CSASRPGGNYEQYF
TRBJ2-1 once 11 . TRBV2 TGTGCCAGCATGGGAGGCTATGAGCAGTTCTTC CASMGGYEQFF
TRBJ2-3 . 18 TRBD2 TRBV4-2 TGTGCCAGCAGCCAAGATACCTCTAGCGGGGCAAGCACAGATACGCAGTATTTT CASSQDTSSGASTDTQYF
TRBJ2-1 . 14 . TRBV19 TGTGCCACCGACCAGGGCAGTCGGCCCCGGGTGCAGTTCTTC CATDQGSRPRVQFF
TRBJ2-2 . 12 TRBD1 TRBV12-3/TRBV12-4 TGTGCCAGCAACCAGGGGGCCGGGGAGCTGTTTTTT CASNQGAGELFF
TRBJ2-7 . 16 TRBD2 TRBV28 TGTGCCAGCAGTTTTCTAGCGGGAGTCTGGGCATACGAGCAGTACTTC CASSFLAGVWAYEQYF
TRBJ2-1 . 16 TRBD2 TRBV9 TGTGCCAGCAGCGCCCAGCGGGAGAGGGTGGGCAATGAGCAGTTCTTC CASSAQRERVGNEQFF
TRBJ1-2 . 15 . TRBV5-4 TGTGCCAGCAGCTTGGGTGGCAGCGGGTACTATGGCTACACCTTC CASSLGGSGYYGYTF
TRBJ2-3 . 16 TRBD1 TRBV2 TGTGCCAGCAGTGAAAGAAAGGGGGCGAGGTCAGATACGCAGTATTTT CASSERKGARSDTQYF
TRBJ2-2 . 16 TRBD2 TRBV10-2 TGCGCCAGCAGTGAACAAGGCGGGAGGAACACCGGGGAGCTGTTTTTT CASSEQGGRNTGELFF
TRBJ2-7 . 15 TRBD1 TRBV5-4 TGTGCCAGCAGCTTGGGTCGGACAGGGTCCTTCGAGCAGTACTTC CASSLGRTGSFEQYF
TRBJ1-2 . 14 . TRBV10-3 TGTGCCATCAGTGAAGGAGGATACTTGGATGGCTACACCTTC CAISEGGYLDGYTF
TRBJ2-7 . 14 . TRBV7-2 TGTGCCAGCAGCTACGTTGAGGGTACCTACGAGCAGTACTTC CASSYVEGTYEQYF
TRBJ2-2 . 15 TRBD1 TRBV4-1 TGCGCCAGCAGCCGGTCGGACAGGGACTCCGGGGAGCTGTTTTTT CASSRSDRDSGELFF
TRBJ1-5 . 13 . TRBV19 TGTGCCAGTAGCCCACAGGGAAATCAGCCCCAGCATTTT CASSPQGNQPQHF
TRBJ2-1 . 14 . TRBV7-8 TGTGCCAGCAGCTTCCCCGGAGGGAGGAATGAGCAGTTCTTC CASSFPGGRNEQFF
TRBJ2-2 . 16 TRBD1 TRBV7-2 TGTGCCAGCAGCACCGGACAGGCTCGAATCACCGGGGAGCTGTTTTTT CASSTGQARITGELFF
TRBJ2-1 . 18 TRBD1 TRBV4-2 TGTGCCAGCAGCCAAGAGGTCACAGGGGCTTCGCCCTACAATGAGCAGTTCTTC CASSQEVTGASPYNEQFF
TRBJ2-1 few 14 TRBD2 TRBV10-3 TGTGCCATCGGGACTAGAGGGGATGGGGATGAGCAGTTCTTC CAIGTRGDGDEQFF